These 31 T cell receptor beta chains came from one sample sequenced in a study of T-cell reconstitution after alpha-beta-depleted transplantation in children (dated by TCRdb to about 2016). What this sample's treatment or condition label stands for: allogeneic hematopoietic cell transplantation with graft depleted of TCRalphabeta T cells and CD19 B cells. Library preparation used PCR. The reads were generated on an Illumina HiSeq 2500. TCR library preparation used molecular barcoding, with unique molecular identifiers applied to normalize quantification of the TCRbeta repertoire. TCRdb reprocessing: public reads trimmed at Q25 with fastp, clones called with MiXCR, in-frame beta chains kept. Each entry is one CDR3 protein sequence, shown with its most common DNA and genes. The sample table contains about 980,000 distinct CDR3 sequences; only one count was recorded for roughly 31% of them. The ten largest make up roughly 30% of the sample.

This material consisted of PBMCs, mostly from graft donor cells, taken 360 days after TCRalphabeta/CD19-depleted stem cell transplant. All receptors come from a boy under two years old who had a stem cell transplant for SCID, so the T cells may come from the graft donor.

In its sample, this clonotype was seen many times. The V call is TRBV28, the J call TRBJ2-7, with unresolved D. Trimming removed 5 bases at V and 2 bases at J, with 13 bases between. The CDR3 sequence is 14 residues long. Germline V lookup: CDR1 MDHEN, CDR2 SYDVKM. CDR3 region: CASSVTRPPYEQYF. CDR3 coding DNA: TGTGCCAGCAGTGTTACCCGGCCTCCCTACGAGCAGTACTTC.

This chain connects TRBV5-1 to TRBJ1-1; no definite D call. V dropped 0 bases and J dropped 4 bases, with 16 bases sitting between them. The CDR3 length is 16 residues. Looked up from germline, CDR1 is SGHRS and CDR2 is YFSETQ. The CDR3 is CASSLDGVLKGTEAFF. CDR3 DNA sequence: TGCGCCAGCAGCTTGGACGGGGTTCTAAAGGGCACTGAAGCTTTCTTT. Together with reference TRBV5-1 and TRBJ1-1, the CDR3 gives the full variable domain: KAGVTQTPRYLIKTRGQQVTLSCSPISGHRSVSWYQQTPGQGLQFLFEYFSETQRNKGNFPGRFSGRQFSNSRSEMNVSTLELGDSALYLCASSLDGVLKGTEAFFGQGTRLTVV.

This clonotype was counted between two and nine times. V gene TRBV29-1 combines with J gene TRBJ2-3, with D tentatively TRBD1 (5 bases). This CDR3 has 13 residues. V was clipped by 3 bases and J by 0 bases, with 7 bases between them. Per germline, CDR1 SQVTM and CDR2 ANQGSEA. CDR3 amino acids: CSVDWGSTDTQYF. DNA of the CDR3: TGCAGCGTTGATTGGGGCAGCACAGATACGCAGTATTTT.

The genes are TRBV7-3 and TRBJ2-1; D ambiguous. Germline loops: CDR1 SGHTA, CDR2 FQGTGA. The CDR3 totals 13 residues. Trimming removed 2 bases from V and 6 bases from J, with 8 bases in between. In nucleotides, the CDR3 is TGTGCCAGCAGCTTATCGACGGCCAATGAGCAGTTCTTC. Translation gives CASSLSTANEQFF.

The genes are TRBV3-1 and TRBJ2-5; D possibly matches TRBD1 or TRBD2 (6 bases each). Trimming shortened V by 4 bases and J by 5 bases, and 17 bases separated the two germline ends. Germline V CDR1 and CDR2: LGHDT, YNNKEL (reference sequence). The CDR3 is 15 residues long. CDR3 protein: CASSPFWGARETQYF. As DNA, the CDR3 is TGTGCCAGCAGCCCCTTCTGGGGGGCGAGGGAGACCCAGTACTTC.

This clonotype occurred once. The chain employs TRBV5-1 and TRBJ2-1; D not resolved. From germline, CDR1 is SGHRS and CDR2 YFSETQ. The germline V and J ends were trimmed by 4 bases and 2 bases, with 10 bases remaining between them. The CDR3 consists of 14 residues. CDR3 bases: TGCGCCAGCAGCCCTACTTCCACCTACAATGAGCAGTTCTTC. It encodes CASSPTSTYNEQFF.

This sequence joins TRBV6-5 and TRBJ2-7, with 7 nucleotides matching TRBD1. J lost 5 bases, V lost 1 base, and 11 bases had no gene match. CDR3 length: 16 residues. CDR1 and CDR2 from the germline V gene are MNHEY and SVGAGI. The CDR3 coding sequence is TGTGCCAGCAGTTACTTCCTGACAGGGATACTCCACGAGCAGTACTTC. It translates to CASSYFLTGILHEQYF.

This clonotype was seen a few times. The rearrangement joins TRBV28 to TRBJ1-1; D gene unclear. Trimming removed 6 bases from V and 5 bases from J, with 10 bases in between. Germline values: CDR1 MDHEN, CDR2 SYDVKM. The CDR3 extends over 12 amino acids. The DNA for the CDR3 is TGTGCCAGCAGACCGGTTGGGACTGAAGCTTTCTTT. It encodes CASRPVGTEAFF.

This clonotype was observed a few times. This rearrangement joins TRBV3-1 to TRBJ2-1, with 10 positions matching TRBD2. The germline V gene has CDR1 LGHDT and CDR2 YNNKEL (reference sequence). The ends lost 6 bases at V and 7 bases at J; junction bases unmatched: 9. CDR3 length: 15 amino acids. For the CDR3, the DNA is TGTGCCAGCAGTGATAGCGGGGGGAGGTATAATGAGCAGTTCTTC. Translated, it gives CASSDSGGRYNEQFF.

This clonotype appeared a few times. This chain links TRBV12-3 or TRBV12-4 with TRBJ2-2, with 14 bases matching TRBD2. This CDR3 is built from 18 residues. V was clipped by 4 bases and J by 6 bases; unmatched bases: 10. CDR3 sequence: CASSSKTKGLAGAGELFF. The CDR3 bases are TGTGCCAGCAGTTCTAAGACCAAGGGACTAGCGGGGGCCGGGGAGCTGTTTTTT.

The chain links TRBV7-2 to TRBJ2-2; maybe TRBD1 (6 bases). Germline assignment: CDR1 SGHTA and CDR2 FQGNSA. There are 15 residues in the CDR3. Between the trimmed V and J ends, which lost 5 bases and 4 bases, there was a span of 14 bases. The CDR3 coding sequence is TGTGCCAGCAGCCCACAGACAGGCAGCACCGGGGAGCTGTTTTTT. Amino acid sequence: CASSPQTGSTGELFF.

This clonotype appeared many times. CDR3 amino acids: CASSPRQGTEAFF. In DNA, the CDR3 is TGCGCCAGCAGCCCCCGACAGGGTACTGAAGCTTTCTTT. V usage is TRBV5-1 and J usage is TRBJ1-1; 7 positions match TRBD1. Germline CDR1 reads SGHRS; CDR2 reads YFSETQ. The trim removed 4 bases at V and 5 bases at J, leaving 5 bases unmatched. This CDR3 spans 13 amino acids.

The rearrangement joins TRBV28 to TRBJ1-5; 8 bases line up with TRBD1. Germline V gene sequence: CDR1 MDHEN, CDR2 SYDVKM. This CDR3 spans 15 amino acids. V lost 7 bases to trimming and J lost 7 bases; unmatched junction nucleotides: 12. CDR3 bases: TGTGCCAGCAACCCACGAGGACAGGGCGGACAGCCCCAGCATTTT. It is translated as CASNPRGQGGQPQHF.

The rearrangement joins TRBV12-3 or TRBV12-4 to TRBJ1-5, with 9 bases fitting TRBD1. This CDR3 comprises 16 residues. The V segment lost 6 bases and the J segment 1 base; nucleotides outside the gene matches: 7. This CDR3 is CASSRWGTGSNQPQHF. The CDR3 bases are TGTGCCAGCAGCCGGTGGGGGACAGGGAGCAATCAGCCCCAGCATTTT.

The chain carries TRBV29-1 and TRBJ2-7; D is ambiguous. This CDR3 comprises 14 residues. CDR1 and CDR2 (germline): SQVTM, ANQGSEA. Trimming pared 5 bases from V and 1 base from J, leaving 15 bases between. In DNA, the CDR3 is TGCAGCGTTAAACAAGGAGTCCAGTCCTACGAGCAGTACTTC. It is translated as CSVKQGVQSYEQYF.

This rearrangement joins TRBV6-6 to TRBJ1-4; maybe TRBD1 (5 bases). The germline V gene has CDR1 MNHNY and CDR2 SVGAGI (reference sequence). V was trimmed by 2 bases and J by 7 bases, leaving 8 bases between them. This CDR3 is 13 amino acids long. Here the CDR3 DNA reads TGTGCCAGCAGTTACCGGGGGGGTGAAAAACTGTTTTTT. Protein product: CASSYRGGEKLFF.

This clonotype was detected many times. The chain combines TRBV3-1 with TRBJ2-7; 7 bases line up with TRBD1. Losses at the gene ends were 3 bases for V and 0 bases for J; bases not matched to a gene: 2. CDR1 is LGHDT and CDR2 is YNNKEL in the germline V gene (reference sequence). CDR3 size: 14 residues. The CDR3 reads CASSQTGSSYEQYF. For the CDR3, the DNA is TGTGCCAGCAGCCAGACAGGGAGCTCCTACGAGCAGTACTTC.

This clonotype turned up a few times. The CDR3 nucleotides read TGTGCCAGCAGTTTCTTGGGGCTCGGTAGGCAAGAGACCCAGTACTTC. Translated, it gives CASSFLGLGRQETQYF. The chain joins TRBV12-3 or TRBV12-4 to TRBJ2-5; tentative D call: TRBD1 (5 bases). The CDR3 has 16 residues. The germline V and J ends were trimmed by 3 bases and 2 bases, with 16 bases remaining between them.

The chain combines TRBV27 with TRBJ2-1, with 7 bases that match TRBD2. The trim removed 5 bases at V and 2 bases at J, leaving 6 bases unmatched. Germline CDR1 MNHEY, CDR2 SMNVEV (reference sequence). CDR3 length: 15 amino acids. The CDR3 reads CASSVLASPYNEQFF. The CDR3, as DNA: TGTGCCAGCAGTGTACTAGCGTCCCCCTACAATGAGCAGTTCTTC.

The chain has TRBV7-3 and TRBJ2-3, with unresolved D. Trimming cost V 5 bases and J 5 bases, with 8 bases left between them. The germline V gene has CDR1 SGHTA and CDR2 FQGTGA. The CDR3 consists of 12 residues. The CDR3 DNA is TGTGCCAGCAGCAAAGCCGTAGATACGCAGTATTTT. This codes for CASSKAVDTQYF.

This chain uses TRBV28 with TRBJ2-7; TRBD1 is a possible D gene (5 bases). This CDR3 has 14 amino acids. From germline, CDR1 is MDHEN and CDR2 SYDVKM. V lost 3 bases and J lost 3, with 12 bases in between. This CDR3 is CASSFPGPHYEQYF. For the CDR3, the DNA is TGTGCCAGCAGTTTCCCAGGGCCCCACTACGAGCAGTACTTC.

The sample holds a few counts of this clonotype. The J gene is TRBJ2-1, the V gene TRBV7-2, with D tentatively TRBD2 (5 bases). V lost 4 bases and J lost 7, with 14 bases in between. In germline, CDR1 is SGHTA, CDR2 FQGNSA. This CDR3 has 14 amino acids. CDR3 residues: CASSYPGIRNEQFF. CDR3 nucleotide sequence: TGTGCCAGCAGCTACCCCGGGATTAGGAATGAGCAGTTCTTC.

This clonotype turned up a few times. CDR3 in amino acids: CASSVSGLAYEQFF. In nucleotides, the CDR3 is TGTGCCAGTAGTGTCTCAGGACTAGCCTATGAGCAGTTCTTC. The V gene is TRBV19, the J gene TRBJ2-1, with 8 bases matching TRBD2. Looked up from germline, CDR1 is LNHDA and CDR2 is SQIVND (reference sequence). The junction had 8 bases not matched to a gene; V was cut back by 5 bases and J by 8 bases. CDR3 length equals 14 residues.

V is TRBV15 and J is TRBJ2-5; D possibly corresponds to TRBD1 (5 bases). The CDR3 totals 13 residues. Trimming cost V 0 bases and J 3 bases, with 5 bases left between them. Germline V gene lookup returns CDR1 LNHNV and CDR2 YYDKDF (reference sequence). The CDR3 coding sequence is TGTGCCACCAGCAGAGACAGGGAAGAGACCCAGTACTTC. Translating it yields CATSRDREETQYF.

V is TRBV7-3 and J is TRBJ2-7; no clear D gene. The CDR3 has 15 amino acids. The V and J ends lost 3 bases and 6 bases respectively, with 18 bases between them. Germline lookup yields CDR1 SGHTA and CDR2 FQGTGA. This CDR3 is CASSLIPGRPSEQYF. Here the CDR3 DNA reads TGTGCCAGCAGCTTGATCCCAGGACGGCCTAGCGAGCAGTACTTC. Combining the CDR3 with reference TRBV7-3 and TRBJ2-7 gives the whole variable domain GAGVSQTPSNKVTEKGKYVELRCDPISGHTALYWYRQSLGQGPEFLIYFQGTGAADDSGLPNDRFFAVRPEGSVSTLKIQRTERGDSAVYLCASSLIPGRPSEQYFGPGTRLTVT.

This clonotype has ten or more counts. The chain is built from TRBV28 and TRBJ1-6; 9 positions agree with TRBD1. Germline loops: CDR1 MDHEN, CDR2 SYDVKM. CDR3 length: 15 residues. V trimming: 2 bases; J trimming: 10 bases; junction bases outside the gene matches: 6. The DNA for the CDR3 is TGTGCCAGCAGTTTAGGGGACAGGGAAGAGTCACCCCTCCACTTT. Translating gives CASSLGDREESPLHF. The entire variable domain, with the rest obtained from reference TRBV28 and TRBJ1-6, is as follows: DVKVTQSSRYLVKRTGEKVFLECVQDMDHENMFWYRQDPGLGLRLIYFSYDVKMKEKGDIPEGYSVSREKKERFSLILESASTNQTSMYLCASSLGDREESPLHFGNGTRLTVT.

The chain is built from TRBV9 and TRBJ2-6, with D tentatively TRBD1 or TRBD2 (6 bases each). The CDR3 is 16 residues long. Trimming cost V 0 bases and J 3 bases, with 10 bases left between them. CDR1 is SGDLS and CDR2 is YYNGEE in the germline V gene. The CDR3 sequence is CASSVGGALGANVLTF. The CDR3 DNA reads TGTGCCAGCAGCGTAGGGGGGGCCCTTGGGGCCAACGTCCTGACTTTC.

V usage is TRBV7-2 and J usage is TRBJ2-1; unclear D gene. This CDR3 contains 14 residues. The V gene lost 1 base and the J gene lost 10 bases, with 14 bases spanning the gap. Looked up from germline, CDR1 is SGHTA and CDR2 is FQGNSA. In nucleotides, the CDR3 is TGTGCCAGCAGCTTAGTACCAGTTAATGGGGAGCAGTTCTTC. Encoded protein: CASSLVPVNGEQFF.

This CDR3 reads CSAPPDFLGTEAFF. CDR3 in DNA: TGCAGTGCTCCTCCGGACTTCCTCGGGACTGAAGCTTTCTTT. The chain has TRBV20-1 and TRBJ1-1, with no clear D. The germline gives CDR1 DFQATT, CDR2 SNEGSKA (reference sequence). Trimming removed 5 bases at V and 5 bases at J, with 18 bases between. CDR3 length equals 14 residues.

A few counts support this clonotype. This chain connects TRBV27 to TRBJ2-7; TRBD1 or TRBD2 may be the D gene (5 bases each). V lost 5 bases and J 2 bases, leaving 19 bases between the germline ends. Germline values: CDR1 MNHEY, CDR2 SMNVEV (reference sequence). The CDR3 contains 16 residues. CDR3 sequence: CASSLLRGGNPYEQYF. CDR3 in DNA: TGTGCCAGCAGTCTCCTACGTGGGGGAAATCCCTACGAGCAGTACTTC.

The chain has TRBV9 and TRBJ2-5; D may be TRBD1 or TRBD2 (5 bases each). Trimming stripped 1 base from V and 1 base from J, with 8 bases between. Germline loops: CDR1 SGDLS, CDR2 YYNGEE. This CDR3 spans 14 amino acids. CDR3: CASSVSGGQETQYF. In DNA form, the CDR3 reads TGTGCCAGCAGCGTAAGTGGGGGCCAAGAGACCCAGTACTTC.